The 25 T cell receptor beta chains presented below share a single source sample, sequenced in a study of cytomegalovirus exposure and HLA in healthy donors. The PCR was carried out with 60 Vbeta primers and 13 Jbeta primers. The repertoire was sequenced with immunoSEQ multiplex PCR; TCRdb's copy has only in-frame clones and lacks some. Of approximately 120,000 clones detected, approximately 82% appear once; the ten largest clones hold around 19%. The sequenced material came from PBMCs. These TCRs come from a man younger than 35 in good health and CMV-seropositive.

The chain is built from TRBV19 and TRBJ2-2, with 9 bases lining up with TRBD1. The V segment lost 6 bases and the J segment 3 bases; nucleotides outside the gene matches: 2. The CDR3 is made up of 14 amino acids. Germline CDR1 LNHDA, CDR2 SQIVND (reference sequence). The CDR3 here is CASSRDRDTGELFF. The DNA of the CDR3 is TGTGCCAGTAGCAGGGACAGGGACACCGGGGAGCTGTTTTTT.

This chain links TRBV5-4 with TRBJ2-7; TRBD1 might be the D (5 bases). V was shortened by 4 bases and J by 2 bases, with 16 bases between the two germline ends. Germline V CDR1 and CDR2: SGHNT, YYREEE (reference sequence). This CDR3 spans 15 amino acids. The chain's CDR3 is CASSPQGSIPYEQYF. The CDR3, as DNA: TGTGCCAGCAGCCCTCAGGGTAGTATCCCCTACGAGCAGTACTTC. Supplemented by reference TRBV5-4 and TRBJ2-7, the full variable domain reads ETGVTQSPTHLIKTRGQQVTLRCSSQSGHNTVSWYQQALGQGPQFIFQYYREEENGRGNFPPRFSGLQFPNYSSELNVNALELDDSALYLCASSPQGSIPYEQYFGPGTRLTVT.

The chain uses TRBV27 and TRBJ1-1; a possible D gene is TRBD1 (6 bases). From germline, CDR1 is MNHEY and CDR2 SMNVEV (reference sequence). This CDR3 is 14 amino acids long. Trimming stripped 4 bases from V and 2 bases from J, with 11 bases between. CDR3 nucleotides: TGTGCCAGCAGTTATCAACAGGGTAACACTGAAGCTTTCTTT. Protein: CASSYQQGNTEAFF.

The chain joins TRBV7-8 to TRBJ2-7; 11 positions agree with TRBD2. The V gene's germline CDR1 is SGHVS and CDR2 FQNEAQ. The CDR3 spans 18 residues. The junction had 11 bases not matched to a gene; V was cut back by 4 bases and J by 0 bases. The CDR3 sequence: CASSSTTSGGHSSYEQYF. Here the CDR3 DNA reads TGTGCCAGCAGCTCGACAACTAGCGGGGGCCACAGCTCCTACGAGCAGTACTTC.

The chain has TRBV11-3 and TRBJ2-2, with 8 bases matching TRBD1. Germline CDR1 and CDR2: SGHNT and YENEEA. The trim removed 5 bases at V and 4 bases at J, leaving 0 bases unmatched. The CDR3 loop spans 13 amino acids. The CDR3 sequence: CASSDRGTGELFF. DNA for the CDR3: TGTGCCAGCAGCGACAGGGGCACCGGGGAGCTGTTTTTT.

The J gene is TRBJ2-7, the V gene TRBV16, with TRBD2 identical over 8 bases. CDR3 size: 16 residues. Germline V lookup: CDR1 KGHSY, CDR2 FQNENV. The V segment lost 1 base and the J segment 0 bases; nucleotides outside the gene matches: 5. The CDR3 nucleotides are TGTGCCAGCAGCCAATATTCCGGGACTAGCTCCTACGAGCAGTACTTC. Its translation is CASSQYSGTSSYEQYF.

The chain joins TRBV14 to TRBJ2-2; 8 nucleotides line up with TRBD2. With V trimmed by 4 bases and J by 0 bases, 7 bases remained unmatched. In germline, CDR1 is SGHDN, CDR2 FVKESK. The CDR3 is made up of 17 amino acids. The CDR3 region is CASSPLTGGPNTGELFF. The CDR3 DNA sequence: TGTGCCAGCAGCCCCCTGACGGGGGGGCCGAACACCGGGGAGCTGTTTTTT. The full variable domain, with the rest looked up from reference TRBV14 and TRBJ2-2, is EAGVTQFPSHSVIEKGQTVTLRCDPISGHDNLYWYRRVMGKEIKFLLHFVKESKQDESGMPNNRFLAERTGGTYSTLKVQPAELEDSGVYFCASSPLTGGPNTGELFFGEGSRLTVL.

The chain uses TRBV28 and TRBJ2-1; weak D call: TRBD1 (5 bases). This CDR3 contains 15 residues. The germline V gene has CDR1 MDHEN and CDR2 SYDVKM. Trimming left V 4 bases short and J 4 bases short, with 14 bases between. CDR3 protein: CASSSSTENYNEQFF. CDR3 bases: TGTGCCAGCAGTTCCTCGACAGAGAATTACAATGAGCAGTTCTTC.

The chain links TRBV2 to TRBJ1-5; TRBD1 aligns across 9 bases. V shed 4 bases, J shed 1 base, and the junction held 17 bases outside the gene matches. This CDR3 has 20 residues. Germline CDR1 and CDR2: SNHLY and FYNNEI. CDR3 DNA: TGTGCCAGCAGTGGCGGGACAGGGAACAGGGCGGGAACGAGCAATCAGCCCCAGCATTTT. Translation gives CASSGGTGNRAGTSNQPQHF.

This clone was counted only a few times. The rearrangement joins TRBV29-1 to TRBJ1-4; 7 bases align to TRBD1. Germline CDR1 and CDR2: SQVTM and ANQGSEA. V lost 3 bases, J lost 8 bases, and 6 bases stayed unmatched. The CDR3 is 13 amino acids. CDR3 protein: CSVDDRVGEKLFF. DNA for the CDR3: TGCAGCGTTGACGACAGGGTCGGGGAAAAACTGTTTTTT.

This clone has a handful of counts. J is TRBJ2-7 and V is TRBV5-6, with 10 bases identical to TRBD1. The V and J ends lost 0 bases and 5 bases, in that order; junction bases with no gene match: 2. The CDR3 loop spans 14 amino acids. Germline CDR1 and CDR2: SGHDT and YYEEEE. The CDR3 loop reads CASSLGTGGHEQYF. CDR3 coding DNA: TGTGCCAGCAGCTTGGGGACAGGGGGACACGAGCAGTACTTC.

The chain links TRBV10-3 to TRBJ1-2; D might be TRBD1 (5 bases). Trimming pared 3 bases from V and 6 bases from J, leaving 5 bases between. CDR1 ENHRY and CDR2 SYGVKD come from the germline V gene. The CDR3 runs to 11 residues. This chain's CDR3 is CAISDRDGYTF. The CDR3 DNA follows: TGTGCCATCAGTGACAGGGATGGCTACACCTTC.

This rearrangement joins TRBV2 to TRBJ2-7, with 9 positions matching TRBD1. V trimming: 7 bases; J trimming: 5 bases; junction bases outside the gene matches: 6. From germline, CDR1 is SNHLY and CDR2 FYNNEI. The CDR3 totals 13 residues. In DNA form, the CDR3 reads TGTGCCAGCACGGGACAGGGAGTGAACGAGCAGTACTTC. Translated, it gives CASTGQGVNEQYF.

The chain combines TRBV23-1 with TRBJ1-2; unclear D gene. TRBV23-1 is an ORF; its function is uncertain. This CDR3 is built from 16 residues. Trimming removed 4 bases at V and 4 bases at J, with 19 bases between. The CDR3: CASSPSLERALYGYTF. The CDR3 DNA is TGCGCCAGCAGTCCGTCACTAGAAAGGGCTCTCTATGGCTACACCTTC.

The CDR3 loop reads CASSPLTGDVMNTEAFF. The CDR3 DNA follows: TGCGCCAGCAGCCCCCTAACAGGGGACGTCATGAACACTGAAGCTTTCTTT. The V call is TRBV4-1, the J call TRBJ1-1, with 7 bases identical to TRBD1. V dropped 4 bases and J dropped 0; count of bases not matched to a gene: 11. Germline loops: CDR1 MGHRA, CDR2 YSYEKL. This CDR3 comprises 17 residues.

The J gene is TRBJ1-1, the V gene TRBV4-1; 9 bases fit TRBD1. This CDR3 is built from 14 residues. With V trimmed by 9 bases and J by 0 bases, 5 bases remained unmatched. CDR1 and CDR2 (germline): MGHRA, YSYEKL. CDR3 in DNA: TGCGCCAGACAGGGGGCTCGGATGAACACTGAAGCTTTCTTT. It yields the protein CARQGARMNTEAFF.

The chain combines TRBV4-1 with TRBJ2-3, with 13 bases that match TRBD2. V shed 3 bases, J shed 0 bases, and the junction held 6 bases outside the gene matches. The CDR3 totals 18 residues. Germline values: CDR1 MGHRA, CDR2 YSYEKL. The CDR3 protein is CASSQRTSGGPSTDTQYF. DNA for the CDR3: TGCGCCAGCAGCCAGAGGACTAGCGGGGGTCCTAGCACAGATACGCAGTATTTT.

The V call is TRBV7-9, the J call TRBJ2-5, with D possibly being TRBD2 (7 bases). V was shortened by 10 bases and J by 5 bases, with 23 bases between the two germline ends. The CDR3 extends over 15 amino acids. From germline, CDR1 is SEHNR and CDR2 FQNEAQ (reference sequence). The CDR3 DNA reads as TGTGCCACCTCGGGGTCGGGGGGCTATCTGGAGACCCAGTACTTC. Translated: CATSGSGGYLETQYF.

This clone was recorded once. The V gene is TRBV5-1, the J gene TRBJ2-5; the D is unclear. V lost 1 base and J 5 bases, leaving 9 bases between the germline ends. CDR3 length equals 13 residues. Germline lookup yields CDR1 SGHRS and CDR2 YFSETQ. The CDR3 loop is CASSLQEAETQYF. CDR3 coding DNA: TGCGCCAGCAGCTTGCAAGAGGCTGAGACCCAGTACTTC.

The chain uses TRBV10-2 and TRBJ2-3; TRBD2 matches 10 bases. The CDR3 has 14 residues. Per germline, CDR1 WSHSY and CDR2 SAAADI. J lost 5 bases, V lost 5 bases, and 4 bases had no gene match. Here the CDR3 reads CASSSGTSVDTQYF. CDR3 in DNA: TGCGCCAGCAGTTCTGGGACTAGCGTAGATACGCAGTATTTT.

J is TRBJ1-4 and V is TRBV19; D gene ambiguous. There are 12 residues in the CDR3. V dropped 8 bases and J dropped 4 bases, with 8 bases sitting between them. Germline CDR1 LNHDA, CDR2 SQIVND (reference sequence). The CDR3 DNA is TGTGCCAGTGCTAGAATTAATGAAAAACTGTTTTTT. This codes for CASARINEKLFF.

V and J are TRBV15 and TRBJ1-3; TRBD1 might be the D (5 bases). CDR3 length: 14 residues. Trimming stripped 5 bases from V and 8 bases from J, with 16 bases between. From germline, CDR1 is LNHNV and CDR2 YYDKDF (reference sequence). CDR3 sequence (DNA): TGTGCCACCAGCGATGGAAGGGGTGGGTACACCATATATTTT. This codes for CATSDGRGGYTIYF.

This rearrangement joins TRBV27 to TRBJ2-7, with 9 bases lining up with TRBD1. Unmatched junction bases numbered 8, after V lost 8 bases and J lost 3 bases. This CDR3 comprises 14 residues. Germline V gives CDR1 MNHEY, CDR2 SMNVEV (reference sequence). DNA of the CDR3: TGTGCCAGCTCTAACCCGGGACAGGGCTACGAGCAGTACTTC. Protein product: CASSNPGQGYEQYF.

The genes are TRBV7-3 and TRBJ2-7, with unresolved D. Germline values: CDR1 SGHTA, CDR2 FQGTGA. The CDR3 has 14 amino acids. The V gene lost 0 bases and the J gene lost 1 base, with 7 bases spanning the gap. CDR3 coding DNA: TGTGCCAGCAGCTTAACGGGCGCGTCCTACGAGCAGTACTTC. Translation gives CASSLTGASYEQYF.

Only a few counts were recorded for this clone. A read error is likely here: a far larger clone is one base away. The same CDR3 also results from other DNA sequences found in this sample. The V gene is TRBV6-1, the J gene TRBJ1-5; D is uncertain. This CDR3 region has 15 residues. Germline V CDR1 and CDR2: MNHNS, SASEGT. Here the CDR3 reads CASIPRWTDHQPQHF. CDR3 DNA sequence: TGCGCCAGCATCCCAAGGTGGACTGACCATCAGCCCCAGCATTTT.